Below are 32 T cell receptor beta chains sequenced from a single sample in a study of blood T cells in healthy people across ages (dated by TCRdb to the mid-2010s). The library was obtained by 5' RACE. TCRdb names Illumina HiSeq 2500 as the instrument used. The second PCR ran for roughly 7 to 11 cycles and used a J-beta primer mix along with a sample-barcoded 5' primer. TCRdb itself trimmed the public reads at Q25 with fastp, ran MiXCR and retained productive beta chains. Entries that share a CDR3 protein sequence are merged under the most common genes and DNA. In this sample the table shows fewer than 800,000 distinct CDR3 sequences, 25% of which occur a single time. The top ten clonotypes cover around 9.2% of the sample. The same sample was also studied in work on T cells of mothers and their children.

Specimen: blood. These receptor sequences come from a boy younger than 18 in good health.

The V call is TRBV5-1, the J call TRBJ2-5; D not resolved. This CDR3 is built from 13 residues. V lost 2 bases to trimming and J lost 3 bases, with 8 bases between them. The germline V gene encodes CDR1 SGHRS and CDR2 YFSETQ. CDR3 protein: CASSLRVKETQYF. The CDR3 coding sequence is TGCGCCAGCAGCTTAAGGGTTAAAGAGACCCAGTACTTC.

V usage is TRBV7-9 and J usage is TRBJ2-4, with D uncertain. The CDR3 consists of 12 residues. CDR1 and CDR2 (germline): SEHNR, FQNEAQ (reference sequence). Trimming cost V 5 bases and J 9 bases, with 11 bases left between them. The CDR3 DNA reads as TGTGCCAGCAGCCAAAGCAGTGGCATTCAGTACTTC. This sequence encodes CASSQSSGIQYF.

In this sample, this clonotype turned up a few times. The chain carries TRBV20-1 and TRBJ2-5; 8 bases fit TRBD1. The junction had 9 bases not matched to a gene; V was cut back by 7 bases and J by 5 bases. The V gene's germline CDR1 is DFQATT and CDR2 SNEGSKA (reference sequence). The CDR3 totals 13 residues. CDR3 nucleotides: TGCAGTGGTACCCAGGGGGCTGAGGAGACCCAGTACTTC. This sequence encodes CSGTQGAEETQYF.

This chain joins TRBV29-1 and TRBJ2-3; 12 nucleotides match TRBD2. V was pared by 0 bases and J by 4 bases, with 8 bases of the junction left unmatched. This CDR3 region has 17 residues. CDR1 is SQVTM and CDR2 is ANQGSEA in the germline V gene. CDR3 nucleotide sequence: TGCAGCGTTGAAGATCTTGTGACTAGCGGGAGTTCAGATACGCAGTATTTT. Residues: CSVEDLVTSGSSDTQYF.

This chain links TRBV7-9 with TRBJ1-3; D ambiguous. Trimming shortened V by 5 bases and J by 8 bases, and 19 bases separated the two germline ends. This CDR3 is 15 amino acids long. Germline V CDR1 and CDR2: SEHNR, FQNEAQ (reference sequence). CDR3 region: CASSLGVHPGYTIYF. The CDR3 DNA follows: TGTGCCAGCAGCCTAGGAGTACACCCGGGATACACCATATATTTT.

The genes are TRBV25-1 and TRBJ2-5; 12 bases are shared with TRBD1. In germline, CDR1 is MGHDK, CDR2 SYGVNS. The CDR3 totals 15 residues. V shed 5 bases and J 5 bases; nucleotides not matched to a gene: 6. CDR3 loop: CASSRGQGAWETQYF. For the CDR3, the DNA is TGTGCCAGCAGTCGGGGACAGGGGGCATGGGAGACCCAGTACTTC.

The sample holds a few counts of this clonotype. The rearrangement links TRBV5-4 to TRBJ2-6; a weak D match, TRBD1 (5 bases). This CDR3 region has 12 residues. V lost 7 bases and J lost 6, with 8 bases in between. Germline V CDR1 and CDR2: SGHNT, YYREEE (reference sequence). This CDR3 is CASQGVANVLTF. DNA of the CDR3: TGTGCCAGCCAAGGGGTGGCCAACGTCCTGACTTTC.

The gene calls are TRBV7-2 and TRBJ2-1; TRBD2 aligns across 7 bases. The CDR3 is made up of 16 amino acids. Germline V gene sequence: CDR1 SGHTA, CDR2 FQGNSA. J lost 2 bases, V lost 0 bases, and 4 bases had no gene match. Here the CDR3 reads CASSLAGAGTYNEQFF. DNA for the CDR3: TGTGCCAGCAGCTTAGCAGGAGCGGGGACCTACAATGAGCAGTTCTTC. The full variable domain, with the rest looked up from reference TRBV7-2 and TRBJ2-1, is GAGVSQSPSNKVTEKGKDVELRCDPISGHTALYWYRQSLGQGLEFLIYFQGNSAPDKSGLPSDRFSAERTGGSVSTLTIQRTQQEDSAVYLCASSLAGAGTYNEQFFGPGTRLTVL.

This clonotype was observed once. This chain uses TRBV6-5 with TRBJ1-1; TRBD1 matches 7 bases. Trimming removed 10 bases from V and 1 base from J; junction bases left unmatched: 3. Germline V gene data show CDR1 as MNHEY and CDR2 as SVGAGI. This CDR3 has 12 amino acids. The DNA of the CDR3 is TGTGCCACCTGGACAGGGAACACTGAAGCTTTCTTT. This encodes CATWTGNTEAFF.

This clonotype was detected a few times. The chain employs TRBV29-1 and TRBJ1-4; D call uncertain. Germline V gives CDR1 SQVTM, CDR2 ANQGSEA. This CDR3 comprises 12 residues. With 3 bases removed from V and 2 bases from J, the gap between germline ends came to 4 bases. The CDR3 sequence is CSVDHTNEKLFF. The CDR3 DNA follows: TGCAGCGTTGACCACACTAATGAAAAACTGTTTTTT.

This clonotype was recorded a few times. This rearrangement joins TRBV5-1 to TRBJ1-2; D possibly corresponds to TRBD1 (5 bases). Looked up from germline, CDR1 is SGHRS and CDR2 is YFSETQ. CDR3 length equals 14 residues. V lost 1 base and J 8 bases, leaving 15 bases between the germline ends. The CDR3 loop is CASSLPSGQEGYTF. CDR3 in DNA: TGCGCCAGCAGCTTGCCCTCAGGGCAGGAGGGCTACACCTTC.

J is TRBJ2-1 and V is TRBV10-3; D perhaps matches TRBD1 (6 bases). The J call is doubtful: the DNA matches TRBJ2-5 better. This CDR3 has 13 amino acids. Germline CDR1 reads ENHRY; CDR2 reads SYGVKD. The CDR3 loop reads CAISRQERETQYF. The CDR3 DNA is TGTGCCATCAGCCGACAGGAGAGGGAGACCCAGTACTTC.

In its sample, this clonotype was seen a few times. The chain links TRBV20-1 to TRBJ2-7, with 9 positions matching TRBD1. CDR1 and CDR2 from the germline V gene are DFQATT and SNEGSKA (reference sequence). J was trimmed by 2 bases and V by 4 bases; bases with no gene match: 6. The CDR3 covers 14 residues. This CDR3 is CSAMKGQGPYEQYF. CDR3 nucleotides: TGCAGTGCTATGAAGGGACAGGGACCCTACGAGCAGTACTTC.

This clonotype was counted once. The chain is built from TRBV27 and TRBJ1-5; D might be TRBD1 (6 bases). CDR3 length: 14 amino acids. Germline values: CDR1 MNHEY, CDR2 SMNVEV (reference sequence). Between the trimmed V and J ends, which lost 3 bases and 4 bases, there was a span of 10 bases. CDR3 residues: CASSFHRENQPQHF. As DNA, the CDR3 is TGTGCCAGCAGTTTTCACAGGGAGAATCAGCCCCAGCATTTT.

This clonotype turned up a few times. The V gene is TRBV28, the J gene TRBJ1-1; weak D call: TRBD1 (5 bases). CDR1 and CDR2 (germline): MDHEN, SYDVKM. The ends were cut back, 8 bases at V and 0 bases at J, with 13 bases in the middle. This CDR3 is 14 amino acids long. In nucleotides, the CDR3 is TGTGCCAGCGCCCAGAGGGGTATGAACACTGAAGCTTTCTTT. Residues: CASAQRGMNTEAFF.

This clonotype occurred a few times. V gene TRBV4-1 combines with J gene TRBJ2-3; D remains unclear. Germline loops: CDR1 MGHRA, CDR2 YSYEKL. Trimming cost V 0 bases and J 3 bases, with 7 bases left between them. The CDR3 is made up of 14 amino acids. The CDR3 nucleotides are TGCGCCAGCAGCCAAGATCTAAGGACAGATACGCAGTATTTT. Translating gives CASSQDLRTDTQYF.

The V gene is TRBV12-3 or TRBV12-4, the J gene TRBJ1-1; D perhaps matches TRBD1 (5 bases). CDR3 length equals 14 residues. V was clipped by 3 bases and J by 4 bases, with 12 bases between them. Here the CDR3 DNA reads TGTGCCAGCAGTTTGCAGGGTCAGGGCACTGAAGCTTTCTTT. This gives the protein CASSLQGQGTEAFF.

The J gene is TRBJ1-1, the V gene TRBV7-9; weak D call: TRBD1 (6 bases). The CDR3 has 16 residues. The ends were cut back, 5 bases at V and 0 bases at J, with 16 bases in the middle. CDR1 and CDR2 (germline): SEHNR, FQNEAQ (reference sequence). CDR3 nucleotide sequence: TGTGCCAGCAGCACTACAGGGATTGGGATGAACACTGAAGCTTTCTTT. Translated: CASSTTGIGMNTEAFF.

The genes are TRBV21-1 and TRBJ2-3; the DNA was not used to check the table's D call, TRBD2. TRBV21-1 is assigned pseudogene status. The CDR3 length is 15 residues. CDR3 coding DNA: TGTGCCAGCAGCACGGTAGCGGGGGGGCAGGATACGCAGTATTTT. This codes for CASSTVAGGQDTQYF.

The V call is TRBV7-9, the J call TRBJ2-1; 14 bases fit TRBD2. The CDR3 consists of 18 residues. The V and J ends lost 0 bases and 6 bases, in that order; junction bases with no gene match: 7. CDR1 is SEHNR, CDR2 FQNEAQ, per germline (reference sequence). The CDR3 bases are TGTGCCAGCAGCTTAGCGGTCTCCGGGACTAGCGGGAGCAATGAGCAGTTCTTC. This encodes CASSLAVSGTSGSNEQFF.

The rearrangement links TRBV9 to TRBJ1-3; D ambiguous. The CDR3 contains 15 residues. Per germline, CDR1 SGDLS and CDR2 YYNGEE. Trimming stripped 2 bases from V and 2 bases from J, with 11 bases between. CDR3 amino acids: CASSVRFGPGNTIYF. The DNA of the CDR3 is TGTGCCAGCAGCGTCCGTTTTGGCCCTGGAAACACCATATATTTT.

The chain combines TRBV7-9 with TRBJ2-7, with unresolved D. Trimming took off 5 bases at V and 7 bases at J, with 24 bases between the two ends. The length of the CDR3 is 16 residues. Germline-derived CDR1 and CDR2 are SEHNR and FQNEAQ (reference sequence). CDR3 DNA sequence: TGTGCCAGCAGCGCAAGTAACATTGACACCCTAGGGGAGCAGTACTTC. Residues: CASSASNIDTLGEQYF.

This clonotype was observed a few times. The rearrangement links TRBV4-3 to TRBJ2-3; a weak D match, TRBD1 (5 bases). Germline V gene sequence: CDR1 LGHNA, CDR2 YSLEER. This CDR3 has 14 residues. Trimming took 4 bases from V and 4 from J, leaving 12 bases between them. CDR3 loop: CASSRGPQADTQYF. The DNA for the CDR3 is TGCGCCAGCAGCCGCGGCCCACAGGCAGATACGCAGTATTTT.

This clonotype has only a few counts. Germline is not matched at one junction end, which may reflect a read error. The V call is TRBV2, the J call TRBJ2-3, with D tentatively TRBD2 (5 bases). Germline assignment: CDR1 SNHLY and CDR2 FYNNEI. The CDR3 runs to 12 residues. Written as DNA, the CDR3 is TGTGCCAGCAGTGTAGCGATCCGCCTTTGGGAGTTT. It is translated as CASSVAIRLWEF.

The V and J genes are TRBV29-1 and TRBJ2-3, with 7 bases that match TRBD1. The CDR3 covers 15 residues. Germline V gene sequence: CDR1 SQVTM, CDR2 ANQGSEA. The V and J ends lost 0 bases and 1 base, in that order; junction bases with no gene match: 4. CDR3 region: CSVEDLGQGTDTQYF. In DNA, the CDR3 is TGCAGCGTTGAAGATCTTGGACAGGGCACAGATACGCAGTATTTT.

There are a few counts of this clonotype. The chain uses TRBV29-1 and TRBJ2-2, with 7 bases lining up with TRBD2. This CDR3 region has 14 residues. The V gene's germline CDR1 is SQVTM and CDR2 ANQGSEA. Unmatched junction bases numbered 5, after V lost 7 bases and J lost 0 bases. CDR3 sequence: CSASSGTNTGELFF. CDR3 nucleotide sequence: TGCAGCGCATCTAGCGGTACGAACACCGGGGAGCTGTTTTTT.

The chain carries TRBV20-1 and TRBJ1-2; 9 bases match TRBD1. Germline CDR1 DFQATT, CDR2 SNEGSKA (reference sequence). The CDR3 covers 13 residues. Trimming at V came to 2 bases and at J to 7 bases, leaving 5 bases not matched to a gene. CDR3 sequence reads: CSARSTGGGGYTF. CDR3 coding DNA: TGCAGTGCTAGATCGACAGGGGGTGGTGGCTACACCTTC.

This CDR3 is CASSHVVGAHNEQFF. CDR3 nucleotide sequence: TGCGCCAGCAGCCACGTCGTGGGGGCCCACAATGAGCAGTTCTTC. The chain links TRBV4-3 to TRBJ2-5; D might be TRBD1 (6 bases). The end of the DNA fits TRBJ2-1 better, so the J call may be wrong. The CDR3 covers 15 residues. Germline CDR1 is LGHNA and CDR2 is YSLEER.

V and J are TRBV5-1 and TRBJ2-3; 7 bases align to TRBD2. Germline V gene sequence: CDR1 SGHRS, CDR2 YFSETQ. Trimming took 3 bases from V and 2 from J; bases not matched to a gene: 9. This CDR3 spans 16 amino acids. The CDR3 DNA reads TGCGCCAGCAGCTGGCGGGCTAGCGGCCTCACAGATACGCAGTATTTT. It codes for CASSWRASGLTDTQYF. The full variable domain, in which reference TRBV5-1 and TRBJ2-3 provide the parts outside the CDR3, is KAGVTQTPRYLIKTRGQQVTLSCSPISGHRSVSWYQQTPGQGLQFLFEYFSETQRNKGNFPGRFSGRQFSNSRSEMNVSTLELGDSALYLCASSWRASGLTDTQYFGPGTRLTVL.

This clonotype came up many times. V and J are TRBV5-1 and TRBJ2-7; D remains ambiguous. V was clipped by 0 bases and J by 0 bases, with 4 bases between them. Germline lookup yields CDR1 SGHRS and CDR2 YFSETQ. This CDR3 region has 13 residues. CDR3 in amino acids: CASSLEASYEQYF. In nucleotides, the CDR3 is TGCGCCAGCAGCTTGGAAGCCTCCTACGAGCAGTACTTC.

The chain employs TRBV20-1 and TRBJ2-1, with D possibly TRBD2 on 6 matching bases. The CDR3 sequence is 14 residues long. Germline loops: CDR1 DFQATT, CDR2 SNEGSKA (reference sequence). Trimming pared 3 bases from V and 5 bases from J, leaving 14 bases between. The chain's CDR3 is CSASMSSVDNEQFF. DNA of the CDR3: TGCAGTGCTAGTATGTCTAGCGTCGACAATGAGCAGTTCTTC.

This chain connects TRBV6-1 to TRBJ1-4; the D is unclear. The CDR3 totals 14 residues. The V and J ends lost 4 bases and 4 bases respectively, with 10 bases between them. Germline CDR1 reads MNHNS; CDR2 reads SASEGT. The CDR3 spells CASSGRRGNEKLFF. CDR3 DNA: TGTGCCAGCAGTGGTCGACGGGGTAATGAAAAACTGTTTTTT.